The T cell receptor beta chain described here comes from a study of T cell responses to AZD1222 COVID-19 vaccine. With regard to this clone: What it binds is unknown.

The study, taken as a whole, reports: Donor demographics were predominantly white British with a female majority; clonal diversity may be underestimated.

TCRdb keeps only in-frame clones here, not all; method: immunoSEQ multiplex PCR. The repertoire holds about 130,000 clones, with 70% to 90% as singletons. The CDR3 has 15 residues. V lost 8 bases, J lost 4 bases, and 9 bases stayed unmatched. Germline values: CDR1 LGHDT, CDR2 YNNKEL (reference sequence). The sample consisted of peripheral blood, taken on day 0 of AZD1222 vaccination. The source of this sequence is an adult in good health. The chain is built from TRBV3-1 (or the pseudogene TRBV3-2) and TRBJ2-7; 12 bases line up with TRBD1. The CDR3 DNA reads as TGTGCCAGCGGCCCTGGGACAGGGGGCTTATACGAGCAGTACTTC. Protein product: CASGPGTGGLYEQYF.